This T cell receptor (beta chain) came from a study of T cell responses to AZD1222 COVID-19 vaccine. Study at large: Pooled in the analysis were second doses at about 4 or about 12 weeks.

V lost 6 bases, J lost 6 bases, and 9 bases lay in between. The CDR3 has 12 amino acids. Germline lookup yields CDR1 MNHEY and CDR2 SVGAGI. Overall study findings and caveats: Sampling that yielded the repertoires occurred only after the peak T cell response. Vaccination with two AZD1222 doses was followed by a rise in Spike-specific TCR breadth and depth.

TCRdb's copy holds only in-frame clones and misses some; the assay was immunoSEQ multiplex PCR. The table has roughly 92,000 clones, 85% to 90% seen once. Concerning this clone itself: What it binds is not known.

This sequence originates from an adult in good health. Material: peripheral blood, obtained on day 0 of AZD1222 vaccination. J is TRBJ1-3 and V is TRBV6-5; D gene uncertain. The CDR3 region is CASRSDANTIYF. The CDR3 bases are TGTGCCAGCAGATCAGATGCAAACACCATATATTTT.